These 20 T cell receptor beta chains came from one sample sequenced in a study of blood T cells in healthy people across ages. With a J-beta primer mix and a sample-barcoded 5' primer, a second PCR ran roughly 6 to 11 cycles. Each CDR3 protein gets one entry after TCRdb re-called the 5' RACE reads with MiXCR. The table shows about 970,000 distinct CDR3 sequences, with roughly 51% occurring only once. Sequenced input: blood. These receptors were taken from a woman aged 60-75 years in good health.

This chain's CDR3 is CAISESARLYEQYF. The CDR3 nucleotides read TGTGCCATCAGTGAGTCGGCCAGACTTTACGAGCAGTACTTC. This chain connects TRBV10-3 to TRBJ2-7; D remains unclear. Germline V gene lookup returns CDR1 ENHRY and CDR2 SYGVKD. V dropped 0 bases and J dropped 4 bases, with 10 bases sitting between them. The CDR3 sequence is 14 residues long.

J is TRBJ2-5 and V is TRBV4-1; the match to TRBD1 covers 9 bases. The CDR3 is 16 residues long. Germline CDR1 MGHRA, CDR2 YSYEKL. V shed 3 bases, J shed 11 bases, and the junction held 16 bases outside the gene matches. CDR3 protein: CASSQTTGGGFGKQYF. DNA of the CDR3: TGCGCCAGCAGCCAGACTACAGGGGGCGGGTTTGGCAAGCAGTACTTC.

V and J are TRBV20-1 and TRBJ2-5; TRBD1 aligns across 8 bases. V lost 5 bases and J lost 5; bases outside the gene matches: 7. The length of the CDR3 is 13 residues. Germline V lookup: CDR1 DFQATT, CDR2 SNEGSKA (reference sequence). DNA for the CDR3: TGCAGTGCTCCGTGGACAGGGAGGGAGACCCAGTACTTC. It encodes CSAPWTGRETQYF.

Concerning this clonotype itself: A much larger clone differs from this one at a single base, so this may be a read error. The CDR3 region has the DNA TGTGCCAGCAGTCTCACTGATGCTGAAGCTTTCTTT. The encoded protein is CASSLTDAEAFF. The chain has TRBV6-6 and TRBJ1-1; D is ambiguous. The CDR3 runs 12 residues. Germline V gives CDR1 MNHNY, CDR2 SVGAGI (reference sequence). V shed 5 bases and J shed 6 bases, with 10 bases lying between them.

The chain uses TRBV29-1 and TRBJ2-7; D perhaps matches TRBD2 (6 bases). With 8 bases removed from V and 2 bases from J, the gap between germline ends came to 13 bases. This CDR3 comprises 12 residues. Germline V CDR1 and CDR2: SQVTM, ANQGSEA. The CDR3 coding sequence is TGCAGCTGGGGGGACCCAGCCTACGAGCAGTACTTC. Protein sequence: CSWGDPAYEQYF.

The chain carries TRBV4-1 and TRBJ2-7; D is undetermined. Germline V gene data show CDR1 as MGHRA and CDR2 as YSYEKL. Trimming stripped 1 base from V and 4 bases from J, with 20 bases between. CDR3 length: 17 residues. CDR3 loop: CASSQGVDWATHYEQYF. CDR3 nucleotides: TGCGCCAGCAGCCAAGGGGTAGACTGGGCCACTCATTACGAGCAGTACTTC.

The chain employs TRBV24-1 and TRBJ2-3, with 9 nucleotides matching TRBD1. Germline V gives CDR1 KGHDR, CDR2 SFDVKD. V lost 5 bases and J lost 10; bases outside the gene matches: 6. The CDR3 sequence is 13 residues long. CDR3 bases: TGTGCCACCAGTGTTTCACAGGGGGCAGCGCAGTATTTT. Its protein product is CATSVSQGAAQYF.

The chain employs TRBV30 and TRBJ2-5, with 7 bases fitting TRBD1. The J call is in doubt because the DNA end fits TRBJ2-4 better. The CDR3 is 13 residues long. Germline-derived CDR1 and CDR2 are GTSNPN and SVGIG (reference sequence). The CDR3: CAWSRGQKNIQYF. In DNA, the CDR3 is TGTGCCTGGAGTAGGGGGCAGAAAAACATTCAGTACTTC.

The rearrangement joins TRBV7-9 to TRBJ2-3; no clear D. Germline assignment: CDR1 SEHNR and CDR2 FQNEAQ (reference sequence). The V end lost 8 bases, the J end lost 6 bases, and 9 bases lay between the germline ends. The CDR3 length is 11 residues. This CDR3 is CASPPGDTQYF. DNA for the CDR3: TGTGCCAGCCCCCCTGGGGATACGCAGTATTTT.

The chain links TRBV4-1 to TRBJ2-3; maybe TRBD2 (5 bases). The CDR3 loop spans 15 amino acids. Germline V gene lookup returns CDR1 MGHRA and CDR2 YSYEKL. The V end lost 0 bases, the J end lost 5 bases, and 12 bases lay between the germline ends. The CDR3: CASSQDEGVRDTQYF. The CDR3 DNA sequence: TGCGCCAGCAGCCAAGATGAGGGAGTGAGAGATACGCAGTATTTT.

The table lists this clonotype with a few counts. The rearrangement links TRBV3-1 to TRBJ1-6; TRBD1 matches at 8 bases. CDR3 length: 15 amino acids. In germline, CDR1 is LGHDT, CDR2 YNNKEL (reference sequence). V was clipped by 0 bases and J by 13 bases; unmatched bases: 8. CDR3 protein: CASSQDSARQGPLHF. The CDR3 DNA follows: TGTGCCAGCAGCCAAGACTCGGCGAGACAGGGGCCCCTCCACTTT. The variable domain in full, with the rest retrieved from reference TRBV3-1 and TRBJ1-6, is DTAVSQTPKYLVTQMGNDKSIKCEQNLGHDTMYWYKQDSKKFLKIMFSYNNKELIINETVPNRFSPKSPDKAHLNLHINSLELGDSAVYFCASSQDSARQGPLHFGNGTRLTVT.

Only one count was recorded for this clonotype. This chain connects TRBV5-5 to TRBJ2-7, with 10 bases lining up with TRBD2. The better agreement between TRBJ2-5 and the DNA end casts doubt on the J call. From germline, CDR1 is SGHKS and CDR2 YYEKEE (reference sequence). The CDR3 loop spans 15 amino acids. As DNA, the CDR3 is TGTGCCAGCGGCCGCCAGGGGACTAGCGAAGAGACCCAGTACTTC. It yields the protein CASGRQGTSEETQYF.

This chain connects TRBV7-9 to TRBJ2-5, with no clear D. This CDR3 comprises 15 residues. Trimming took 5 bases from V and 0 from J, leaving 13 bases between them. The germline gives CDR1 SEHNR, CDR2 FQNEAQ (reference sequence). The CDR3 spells CASSPETEYQETQYF. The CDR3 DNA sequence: TGTGCCAGCAGCCCTGAGACCGAGTACCAAGAGACCCAGTACTTC.

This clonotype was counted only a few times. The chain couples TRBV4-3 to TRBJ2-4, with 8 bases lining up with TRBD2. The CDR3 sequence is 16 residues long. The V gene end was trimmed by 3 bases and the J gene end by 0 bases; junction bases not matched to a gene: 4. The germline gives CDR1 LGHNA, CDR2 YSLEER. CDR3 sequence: CASSQQAGVAKNIQYF. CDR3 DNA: TGCGCCAGCAGCCAGCAAGCGGGAGTAGCCAAAAACATTCAGTACTTC.

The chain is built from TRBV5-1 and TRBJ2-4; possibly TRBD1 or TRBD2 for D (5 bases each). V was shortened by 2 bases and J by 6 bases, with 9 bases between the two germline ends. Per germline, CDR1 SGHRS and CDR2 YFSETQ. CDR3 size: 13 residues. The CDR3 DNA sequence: TGCGCCAGCAGCTTCGACAGCGGAAACATTCAGTACTTC. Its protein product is CASSFDSGNIQYF.

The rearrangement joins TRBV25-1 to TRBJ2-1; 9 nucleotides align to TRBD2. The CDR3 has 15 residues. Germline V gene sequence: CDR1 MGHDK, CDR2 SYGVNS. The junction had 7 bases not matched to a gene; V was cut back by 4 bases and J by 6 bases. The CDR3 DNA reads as TGTGCCAGCAGTGGGGCTAGCGGGGACATCAATGAGCAGTTCTTC. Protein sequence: CASSGASGDINEQFF. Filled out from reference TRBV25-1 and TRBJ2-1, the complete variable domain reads EADIYQTPRYLVIGTGKKITLECSQTMGHDKMYWYQQDPGMELHLIHYSYGVNSTEKGDLSSESTVSRIRTEHFPLTLESARPSHTSQYLCASSGASGDINEQFFGPGTRLTVL.

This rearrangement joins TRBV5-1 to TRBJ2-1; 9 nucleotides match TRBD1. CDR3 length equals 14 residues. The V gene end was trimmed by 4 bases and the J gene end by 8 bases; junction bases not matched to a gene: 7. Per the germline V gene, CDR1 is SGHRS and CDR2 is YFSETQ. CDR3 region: CASSPGTGIYEQFF. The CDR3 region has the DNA TGCGCCAGCAGCCCCGGGACAGGGATATATGAGCAGTTCTTC.

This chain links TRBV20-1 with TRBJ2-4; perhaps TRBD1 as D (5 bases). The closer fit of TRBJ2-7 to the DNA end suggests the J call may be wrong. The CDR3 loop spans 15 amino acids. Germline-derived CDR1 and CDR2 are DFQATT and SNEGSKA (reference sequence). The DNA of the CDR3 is TGCAGTGCACCGCAGGGTTCTGGAGCTCCCCGCGAGCAGTACTTC. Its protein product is CSAPQGSGAPREQYF.

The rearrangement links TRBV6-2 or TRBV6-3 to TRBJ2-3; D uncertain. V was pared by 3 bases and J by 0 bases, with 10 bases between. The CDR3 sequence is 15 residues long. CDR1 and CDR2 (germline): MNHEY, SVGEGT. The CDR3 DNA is TGTGCCAGCAGTTATTCTCCTACTAGCACAGATACGCAGTATTTT. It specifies CASSYSPTSTDTQYF.

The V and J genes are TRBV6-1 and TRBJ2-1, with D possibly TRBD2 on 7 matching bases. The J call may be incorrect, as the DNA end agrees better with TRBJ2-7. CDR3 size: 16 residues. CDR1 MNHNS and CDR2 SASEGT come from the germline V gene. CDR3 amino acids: CASSDGGGSSYNEQYF. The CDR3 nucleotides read TGTGCCAGCAGTGATGGGGGCGGGAGCTCCTACAATGAGCAGTACTTC.